Following are 17 T cell receptor beta chains from one sample sequenced in a study of cytomegalovirus exposure and HLA in healthy donors. PCR amplification relied on 60 Vbeta primers (plus 13 Jbeta primers). Sequenced by immunoSEQ multiplex PCR; TCRdb stores in-frame clones only, minus some. The sample includes under 150,000 clones, over 75% of them seen just once. The sample taken for sequencing was PBMCs. These receptors all stem from a woman aged 30 to 39 in good health and CMV-seronegative.

The chain uses TRBV5-1 and TRBJ1-1; no clear D. The CDR3 is 13 residues long. Germline V gene sequence: CDR1 SGHRS, CDR2 YFSETQ. V lost 5 bases and J lost 0, with 8 bases in between. The CDR3 DNA reads as TGCGCCAGCAGTACTACTTTGAACACTGAAGCTTTCTTT. Encoded protein: CASSTTLNTEAFF.

This clone appeared once. CDR3 amino acids: CASSRTGVGQPQHF. CDR3 DNA sequence: TGTGCCAGCAGTCGGACAGGGGTAGGTCAGCCCCAGCATTTT. V is TRBV6-5 and J is TRBJ1-5; 9 nucleotides line up with TRBD1. This CDR3 contains 14 residues. Trimming removed 5 bases from V and 6 bases from J; junction bases left unmatched: 5. Germline loops: CDR1 MNHEY, CDR2 SVGAGI.

The J gene is TRBJ1-1, the V gene TRBV27, with 7 bases fitting TRBD1. Germline CDR1 is MNHEY and CDR2 is SMNVEV (reference sequence). J lost 2 bases, V lost 5 bases, and 8 bases had no gene match. The CDR3 has 15 residues. The DNA of the CDR3 is TGTGCCAGCAGTCCTAAGACAGGGATCAACACTGAAGCTTTCTTT. Protein sequence: CASSPKTGINTEAFF.

The CDR3 region has the DNA TGTGCCAGCAGCTCGGGACAGATCACCGGGGAGCTGTTTTTT. It translates to CASSSGQITGELFF. The chain recombines TRBV7-2 with TRBJ2-2; 7 bases match TRBD1. V was pared by 4 bases and J by 4 bases, with 3 bases of the junction left unmatched. The CDR3 loop spans 14 amino acids. Germline-derived CDR1 and CDR2 are SGHTA and FQGNSA.

The V and J genes are TRBV6-5 and TRBJ1-6, with D hard to call. CDR1 is MNHEY, CDR2 SVGAGI, per germline. The CDR3 extends over 13 amino acids. Trimming shortened V by 0 bases and J by 9 bases, and 6 bases separated the two germline ends. CDR3 in DNA: TGTGCCAGCAGTTACTCGTTCAGTTCACCCCTCCACTTT. Translating it yields CASSYSFSSPLHF.

The chain combines TRBV2 with TRBJ2-6, with 7 bases fitting TRBD1. The CDR3 sequence is 17 residues long. Germline V gene data show CDR1 as SNHLY and CDR2 as FYNNEI. J gave up 0 bases and V 4 bases, and 6 bases lay outside the gene matches. In nucleotides, the CDR3 is TGTGCCAGCAGTGCTGGGGACAGCCCCTCTGGGGCCAACGTCCTGACTTTC. This sequence encodes CASSAGDSPSGANVLTF.

The rearrangement joins TRBV7-2 to TRBJ1-5; weak D call: TRBD1 (5 bases). Germline assignment: CDR1 SGHTA and CDR2 FQGNSA. V dropped 7 bases and J dropped 5 bases, with 21 bases sitting between them. The CDR3 has 16 residues. The CDR3 sequence is CASTPRGTGGDQPQHF. In DNA form, the CDR3 reads TGTGCCAGCACCCCTAGGGGAACGGGTGGGGATCAGCCCCAGCATTTT.

J is TRBJ2-2 and V is TRBV7-2; 7 bases are shared with TRBD1. J lost 1 base, V lost 6 bases, and 5 bases had no gene match. Germline values: CDR1 SGHTA, CDR2 FQGNSA. The CDR3 runs to 15 residues. CDR3 amino acids: CASSSDRVNTGELFF. DNA for the CDR3: TGTGCCAGCAGTTCCGACAGGGTGAACACCGGGGAGCTGTTTTTT.

V is TRBV5-1 and J is TRBJ2-7; 10 nucleotides agree with TRBD1. The J segment lost 6 bases and the V segment lost 0 bases, leaving 3 bases of the junction unmatched. This CDR3 comprises 14 residues. Per germline, CDR1 SGHRS and CDR2 YFSETQ. The CDR3 reads CASSLVGDRGEQYF. CDR3 DNA: TGCGCCAGCAGCTTGGTGGGGGACAGGGGCGAGCAGTACTTC.

The rearrangement uses TRBV15 and TRBJ1-5, with D uncertain. CDR1 is LNHNV, CDR2 YYDKDF, per germline (reference sequence). V gave up 0 bases and J gave up 2 bases, with 8 bases separating them. The CDR3 contains 15 residues. CDR3 amino acids: CATSRDLIGNQPQHF. DNA for the CDR3: TGTGCCACCAGCAGAGATCTTATAGGCAATCAGCCCCAGCATTTT.

This clone was found a few times. J is TRBJ2-3 and V is TRBV9; 7 bases line up with TRBD1. After removal of 0 bases from V and 2 bases from J, the junction contained 12 bases not matched to a gene. There are 18 residues in the CDR3. Germline CDR1 is SGDLS and CDR2 is YYNGEE. The CDR3 region has the DNA TGTGCCAGCAGCGTAGAGGGTAAGGGGGCCCTCGACACAGATACGCAGTATTTT. As protein: CASSVEGKGALDTDTQYF.

This clone has more than one count but fewer than ten. The chain links TRBV6-1 to TRBJ1-1; unclear D gene. Germline CDR1 reads MNHNS; CDR2 reads SASEGT. Trimming removed 1 base from V and 2 bases from J, with 11 bases in between. This CDR3 is built from 15 residues. DNA for the CDR3: TGTGCCAGCAGTGAAGTTGCACAAGTCAACACTGAAGCTTTCTTT. It specifies CASSEVAQVNTEAFF.

The CDR3 here is CASSARDSGYTF. In DNA, the CDR3 is TGTGCCAGCAGCGCCAGGGATTCTGGCTACACCTTC. The chain uses TRBV5-4 and TRBJ1-2; D might be TRBD1 (5 bases). Germline lookup yields CDR1 SGHNT and CDR2 YYREEE (reference sequence). The CDR3 is 12 residues long. V lost 4 bases and J 7 bases, leaving 11 bases between the germline ends.

The CDR3 DNA is TGCGCCAGCAGCTCAACAGGGAACGGAAACACCATATATTTT. As protein: CASSSTGNGNTIYF. The chain joins TRBV5-1 to TRBJ1-3; D is perhaps TRBD1 (6 bases). The CDR3 extends over 14 amino acids. The V gene's germline CDR1 is SGHRS and CDR2 YFSETQ. V was trimmed by 3 bases and J by 4 bases, leaving 11 bases between them.

The genes are TRBV18 and TRBJ1-5; 7 nucleotides agree with TRBD1. Germline values: CDR1 KGHSH, CDR2 LQKENI. The junction had 10 bases not matched to a gene; V was cut back by 6 bases and J by 5 bases. The CDR3 runs to 15 residues. CDR3 loop: CASSLSSGTDQPQHF. CDR3 DNA: TGTGCCAGCTCTCTCTCCTCCGGGACAGATCAGCCCCAGCATTTT.

The genes are TRBV5-4 and TRBJ1-1; D gene unclear. The CDR3 loop spans 14 amino acids. Per the germline V gene, CDR1 is SGHNT and CDR2 is YYREEE (reference sequence). V gave up 3 bases and J gave up 4 bases, with 13 bases separating them. This CDR3 reads CASSSPGQVTEAFF. The DNA of the CDR3 is TGTGCCAGCAGCTCCCCGGGTCAAGTCACTGAAGCTTTCTTT.

The chain carries TRBV10-1 and TRBJ2-2; 10 bases fit TRBD2. V lost 2 bases to trimming and J lost 4 bases; unmatched junction nucleotides: 4. The CDR3 is 16 residues long. In germline, CDR1 is WNHNN, CDR2 SYGVQD (reference sequence). CDR3 nucleotide sequence: TGCGCCAGCAGTGAGGGGCTAGCGGGGGCCACCGGGGAGCTGTTTTTT. This translates into CASSEGLAGATGELFF.